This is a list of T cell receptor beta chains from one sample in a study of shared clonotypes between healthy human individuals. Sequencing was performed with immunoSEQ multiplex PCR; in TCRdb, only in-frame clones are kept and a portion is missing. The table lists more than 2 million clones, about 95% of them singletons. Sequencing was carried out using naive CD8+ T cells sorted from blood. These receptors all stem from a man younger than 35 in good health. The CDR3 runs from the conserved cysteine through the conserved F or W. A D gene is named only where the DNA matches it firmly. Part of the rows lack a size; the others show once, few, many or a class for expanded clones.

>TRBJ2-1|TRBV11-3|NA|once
CASSRRGPNEQFF
TGTGCCAGCAGCCGAAGGGGCCCCAATGAGCAGTTCTTC
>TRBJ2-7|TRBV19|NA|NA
CASSRDTASYEQYF
TGTGCCAGTAGTAGGGACACGGCCTCCTACGAGCAGTACTTC
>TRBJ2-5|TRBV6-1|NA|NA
CASSLWGAEETQYF
TGTGCCAGCAGTCTGTGGGGGGCGGAAGAGACCCAGTACTTC
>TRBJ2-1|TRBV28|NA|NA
CASSLYGTYNEQFF
TGTGCCAGCAGTTTATACGGGACCTACAATGAGCAGTTCTTC
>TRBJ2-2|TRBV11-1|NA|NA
CASSYRETGELFF
TGTGCCAGCAGTTACAGGGAAACCGGGGAGCTGTTTTTT
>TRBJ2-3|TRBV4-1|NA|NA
CASSQELTDTQYF
TGCGCCAGCAGCCAAGAACTAACCGATACGCAGTATTTT
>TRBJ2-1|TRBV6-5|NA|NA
CASSSGPLGSYNEQFF
TGTGCCAGCAGTTCGGGACCCCTGGGCTCCTACAATGAGCAGTTCTTC
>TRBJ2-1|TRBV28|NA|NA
CASSLEGQINEQFF
TGTGCCAGCAGTTTAGAGGGCCAAATTAATGAGCAGTTCTTC
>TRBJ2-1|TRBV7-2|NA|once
CASSLEITYNEQFF
TGTGCCAGCAGCTTAGAAATAACCTACAATGAGCAGTTCTTC
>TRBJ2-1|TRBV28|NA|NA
CASSFSGNEQFF
TGTGCCAGCAGTTTTTCGGGCAATGAGCAGTTCTTC
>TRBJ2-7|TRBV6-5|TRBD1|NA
CASSYGTGGEQYF
TGTGCCAGCAGTTACGGAACAGGGGGCGAGCAGTACTTC
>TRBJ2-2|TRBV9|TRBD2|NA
CASSPGLAGVRIESTGELFF
TGTGCCAGCAGCCCTGGACTAGCGGGAGTAAGAATAGAGTCCACCGGGGAGCTGTTTTTT
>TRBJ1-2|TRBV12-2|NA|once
CASRRLRIYGYTF
TGTGCAAGTCGTCGCTTACGGATCTATGGCTACACCTTC
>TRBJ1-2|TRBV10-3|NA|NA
CAISDWGTNYGYTF
TGTGCCATCAGTGATTGGGGAACTAACTATGGCTACACCTTC
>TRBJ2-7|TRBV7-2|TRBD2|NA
CASSLPAGGPSYEQYF
TGTGCCAGCAGCCTACCAGCGGGAGGTCCCTCCTACGAGCAGTACTTC
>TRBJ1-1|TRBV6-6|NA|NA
CASRDTGITEAFF
TGTGCCAGCAGGGACACAGGGATCACTGAAGCTTTCTTT
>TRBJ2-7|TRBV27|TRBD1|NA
CASMDRVGSEQYF
TGTGCCAGCATGGACAGGGTAGGGAGCGAGCAGTACTTC
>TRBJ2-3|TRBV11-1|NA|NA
CASSLINPSTDTQYF
TGTGCCAGCAGCTTAATAAACCCTAGCACAGATACGCAGTATTTT
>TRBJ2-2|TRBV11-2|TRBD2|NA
CASSLLAGGPRELFF
TGTGCCAGCAGCTTACTAGCGGGAGGGCCCAGGGAGCTGTTTTTT
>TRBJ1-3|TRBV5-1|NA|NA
CASSLDQRSSGNTIYF
TGCGCCAGCAGCTTGGATCAGAGGAGCTCTGGAAACACCATATATTTT
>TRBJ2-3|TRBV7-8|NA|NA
CASSKQGPSDTQYF
TGTGCCAGCAGCAAACAGGGTCCGTCAGATACGCAGTATTTT
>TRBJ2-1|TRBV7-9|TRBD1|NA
CASSATGGTKGNEQFF
TGTGCCAGCAGCGCGACAGGGGGCACTAAAGGCAATGAGCAGTTCTTC
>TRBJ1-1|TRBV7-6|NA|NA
CASSLGPGENTEAFF
TGTGCCAGCAGCTTAGGACCAGGGGAGAACACTGAAGCTTTCTTT
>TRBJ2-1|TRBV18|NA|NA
CASSPGSYNEQFF
TGTGCCAGCTCACCAGGCTCCTACAATGAGCAGTTCTTC
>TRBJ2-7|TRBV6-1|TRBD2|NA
CASSEIRLAGISYEQYF
TGTGCCAGCAGTGAGATAAGACTAGCGGGTATCTCCTACGAGCAGTACTTC
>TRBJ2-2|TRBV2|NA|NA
CASSEAWGDGTGELFF
TGTGCCAGCAGTGAGGCGTGGGGGGACGGCACCGGGGAGCTGTTTTTT
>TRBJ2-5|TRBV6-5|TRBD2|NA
CASSRTSGGQETQYF
TGTGCCAGCAGCCGGACTAGCGGGGGCCAAGAGACCCAGTACTTC
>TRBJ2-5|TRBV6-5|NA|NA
CASSEHPTGQETQYF
TGTGCCAGCTCCGAACACCCGACAGGCCAAGAGACCCAGTACTTC
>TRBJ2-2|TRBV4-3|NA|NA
CASSQDWETGELFF
TGCGCCAGCAGCCAAGATTGGGAGACCGGGGAGCTGTTTTTT
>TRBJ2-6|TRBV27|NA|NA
CATQPGASGANVLTF
TGTGCCACCCAACCCGGTGCTTCTGGGGCCAACGTCCTGACTTTC
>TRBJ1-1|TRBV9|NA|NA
CASSVGSVNTEAFF
TGTGCCAGCAGCGTAGGGTCGGTGAACACTGAAGCTTTCTTT
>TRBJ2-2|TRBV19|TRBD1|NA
CASSDRTGDTGELFF
TGTGCCAGTAGTGACCGGACAGGAGACACCGGGGAGCTGTTTTTT
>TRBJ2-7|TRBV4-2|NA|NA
CASSPRGEGAYEQYF
TGTGCCAGCAGCCCCCGCGGGGAGGGGGCCTACGAGCAGTACTTC
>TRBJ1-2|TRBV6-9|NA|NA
CASSQPLDPAPRPGLDGYTF
TGTGCCAGCAGTCAGCCACTCGATCCCGCCCCCCGGCCAGGCCTTGATGGCTACACCTTC
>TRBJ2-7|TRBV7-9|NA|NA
CASSLTQGTSYEQYF
TGTGCCAGCAGCTTAACCCAGGGGACCTCCTACGAGCAGTACTTC
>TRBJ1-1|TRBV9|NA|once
CASGTGANTEAFF
TGTGCCAGTGGGACGGGGGCCAACACTGAAGCTTTCTTT
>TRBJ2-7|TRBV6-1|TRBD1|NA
CASSDPGQMAYEQYF
TGTGCCAGCAGTGATCCGGGACAGATGGCCTACGAGCAGTACTTC
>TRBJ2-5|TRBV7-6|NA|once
CASSPIETLTQYF
TGTGCCAGCAGCCCTATAGAGACCTTGACCCAGTACTTC
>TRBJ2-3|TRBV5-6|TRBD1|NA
CASSLQGAGDTQYF
TGTGCCAGCAGCTTACAGGGGGCGGGAGATACGCAGTATTTT
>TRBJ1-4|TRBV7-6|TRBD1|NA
CASSLGGAGTNEKLFF
TGTGCCAGCAGCCTAGGGGGCGCAGGGACTAATGAAAAACTGTTTTTT